This is a list of T cell receptor beta chains from one sample in a study of blood T cell repertoires in COVID-19. Method: immunoSEQ multiplex PCR; TCRdb's copy keeps in-frame clones and lacks some. The repertoire consists of around 16,000 clones, with around 86% occurring once and the leading ten covering over 20%. Sequencing was carried out using peripheral blood. These receptors were obtained from a man older than 75 with active or convalescent COVID-19. The CDR3 runs from the conserved cysteine through the conserved F or W. D genes are given only for firm matches. Only some rows state a clone size, as once, few, many or a class for expanded clones.

j_call v_call d_call clone_size cdr3_aa cdr3_nt
TRBJ1-4 TRBV27 TRBD1 - CASRQSTGRGEKLFF TGTGCCAGCAGGCAATCGACAGGGCGGGGTGAAAAACTGTTTTTT
TRBJ2-5 TRBV5-1 TRBD1 once CASSFGQGETQYF TGCGCCAGCAGCTTTGGACAGGGAGAGACCCAGTACTTC
TRBJ2-5 TRBV6-5 TRBD1 - CASREGQGRETQYF TGTGCCAGCAGGGAGGGACAGGGCCGGGAGACCCAGTACTTC
TRBJ1-1 TRBV5-6 TRBD1 - CASSALLLKGAAEAFF TGTGCCAGCAGCGCCCTCCTGTTGAAGGGGGCAGCTGAAGCTTTCTTT
TRBJ1-6 TRBV30 TRBD1 - CAWNSGQVTSPLHF TGTGCCTGGAATTCAGGACAGGTGACTTCACCCCTCCACTTT
TRBJ2-3 TRBV5-1 - - CASSQGDPRTDTQYF TGCGCCAGCAGCCAAGGGGATCCCCGCACAGATACGCAGTATTTT
TRBJ1-5 TRBV7-9 TRBD1 - CASSQTGSSAATQHF TGTGCCAGCAGCCAGACAGGGTCCTCGGCGGCAACCCAGCATTTT
TRBJ2-7 TRBV5-6 TRBD1 - CASSPQGALYEQYF TGTGCCAGCAGCCCCCAGGGGGCGCTGTACGAGCAGTACTTC
TRBJ2-2 TRBV6-5 TRBD1 - CASRAQGDTGELFF TGTGCCAGCAGGGCACAGGGGGACACCGGGGAGCTGTTTTTT
TRBJ2-1 TRBV24-1 - few CATSGGGGSYNEQFF TGTGCCACCAGTGGGGGAGGGGGTAGCTACAATGAGCAGTTCTTC
TRBJ2-3 TRBV27 - - CASSLRGQSTDTQYF TGTGCCAGCAGTTTAAGGGGACAAAGCACAGATACGCAGTATTTT
TRBJ1-1 TRBV10-1 TRBD1 - CASSRTGGTEAFF TGCGCCAGCAGTAGGACAGGGGGCACTGAAGCTTTCTTT
TRBJ2-7 TRBV6-5 - - CASSYQQGYYEQYF TGTGCCAGCAGTTACCAACAGGGATATTACGAGCAGTACTTC
TRBJ2-2 TRBV4-2 TRBD1 - CASSQDEATGKLFF TGTGCCAGCAGCCAAGATGAGGCGACAGGGAAACTGTTTTTT
TRBJ1-1 TRBV10-3 - - CAISASPPHTGSTEAFF TGTGCCATCAGTGCTTCTCCCCCCCACACAGGATCCACTGAAGCTTTCTTT
TRBJ1-2 TRBV5-4 - - CASSSPTGSGDYGYTF TGTGCCAGCAGTTCCCCCACTGGGAGCGGGGACTATGGCTACACCTTC
TRBJ2-5 TRBV27 - - CASSLSGTLGETQYF TGTGCCAGCAGTTTATCCGGGACACTGGGAGAGACCCAGTACTTC
TRBJ2-7 TRBV19 - - CASSETGQSSYEQYF TGTGCCAGTAGTGAAACCGGACAGAGCTCCTACGAGCAGTACTTC
TRBJ2-2 TRBV10-3 TRBD1 - CAISKQGAAGELFF TGTGCCATCAGTAAACAGGGGGCGGCCGGGGAGCTGTTTTTT
TRBJ2-1 TRBV19 - medium-sized CASSEGLNSYNEQFF TGTGCCAGTAGTGAAGGACTGAACTCCTACAATGAGCAGTTCTTC
TRBJ1-1 TRBV5-4 TRBD1 - CASSLGQGVFMNTEAFF TGTGCCAGCAGCTTGGGACAGGGGGTTTTCATGAACACTGAAGCTTTCTTT
TRBJ2-1 TRBV6-2/TRBV6-3 TRBD2 - CASSYSRLAGGSEQFF TGTGCCAGCAGTTACTCCCGACTAGCGGGGGGAAGTGAGCAGTTCTTC
TRBJ2-2 TRBV7-7 - once CASSLNTDTGELFF TGTGCCAGCAGCTTAAACACCGACACCGGGGAGCTGTTTTTT
TRBJ2-2 TRBV2 - once CASREAGELFF TGTGCCAGCAGGGAGGCCGGGGAGCTGTTTTTT
TRBJ1-6 TRBV5-1 - - CASSLDDSGNSPLHF TGCGCCAGCAGCTTGGATGACTCGGGGAATTCACCCCTCCACTTT
TRBJ2-7 TRBV18 - few CASSPLGDSNHEQYF TGTGCCAGCTCACCGCTTGGCGATAGCAACCACGAGCAGTACTTC
TRBJ2-5 TRBV2 TRBD1 - CASRWDRKETQYF TGTGCCAGCAGATGGGACAGGAAAGAGACCCAGTACTTC
TRBJ2-5 TRBV5-1 - - CASSLFPGRETQYF TGCGCCAGCAGCTTGTTCCCGGGTCGAGAGACCCAGTACTTC
TRBJ2-6 TRBV27 - - CASSAASGANVLTF TGTGCCAGCAGTGCTGCGTCTGGGGCCAACGTCCTGACTTTC
TRBJ1-5 TRBV5-6 - - CASSLGPLYSNQPQHF TGTGCCAGCAGCTTGGGGCCGTTATATAGCAATCAGCCCCAGCATTTT
TRBJ2-1 TRBV5-6 - - CASSPRAGEQFF TGTGCCAGCAGCCCGAGGGCCGGAGAGCAGTTCTTC
TRBJ2-7 TRBV9 - - CASSAGTQVYHEQYF TGTGCCAGCAGTGCCGGGACACAAGTTTACCACGAGCAGTACTTC
TRBJ2-7 TRBV28 TRBD1 - CASSLTDRVWEQYF TGTGCCAGCAGTTTAACCGACAGGGTTTGGGAGCAGTACTTC
TRBJ2-5 TRBV5-1 TRBD1 - CASSSQGRDRGPETQYF TGCGCCAGCAGCTCACAAGGCCGGGACAGGGGGCCGGAGACCCAGTACTTC
TRBJ1-3 TRBV11-3 TRBD1 - CASSLGQGDSGNTIYF TGTGCCAGCAGCTTAGGACAGGGGGACTCTGGAAACACCATATATTTT
TRBJ2-1 TRBV7-2 TRBD2 - CASSFRVTSGAHNEQFF TGTGCCAGCAGCTTCCGAGTGACTAGCGGAGCCCACAATGAGCAGTTCTTC
TRBJ1-2 TRBV28 - - CASSTDSGYGYTF TGTGCCAGCTCCACAGATTCAGGCTATGGCTACACCTTC
TRBJ1-3 TRBV23-1 TRBD1 few CASIPDRAGRGNTIYF TGCGCCAGCATCCCAGACAGGGCAGGTAGAGGAAACACCATATATTTT
TRBJ2-1 TRBV25-1 TRBD2 - CASSRRGGIYNEQFF TGTGCCAGCAGCCGCCGGGGGGGGATCTACAATGAGCAGTTCTTC
TRBJ2-2 TRBV7-8 - - CASQGGGQATGELFF TGTGCCAGCCAAGGGGGAGGACAGGCGACCGGGGAGCTGTTTTTT
TRBJ1-2 TRBV11-2 TRBD1 few CASSLAPQGGYGYTF TGTGCCAGCAGCTTAGCCCCTCAGGGGGGCTATGGCTACACCTTC
TRBJ2-4 TRBV10-2 - - CASSEGRVLSKNIQYF TGCGCCAGCAGTGAGGGCAGGGTCCTTTCCAAAAACATTCAGTACTTC
TRBJ1-1 TRBV3-1/TRBV3-2 - - CASSPGHLNTEAFF TGTGCCAGCAGCCCTGGACACCTGAACACTGAAGCTTTCTTT
TRBJ1-2 TRBV6-6 - - CASSYFDRRSLGYTF TGTGCCAGCAGCTACTTCGACAGACGCTCACTTGGCTACACCTTC
TRBJ2-2 TRBV5-4 TRBD1 - CASSLQYRGRNTGELFF TGTGCCAGCAGCTTGCAATATAGGGGGCGGAACACCGGGGAGCTGTTTTTT
TRBJ2-1 TRBV6-4 TRBD2 once CASSESASGGNNEQFF TGTGCCAGCAGTGAGAGCGCTAGCGGGGGGAACAATGAGCAGTTCTTC
TRBJ1-1 TRBV13 - few CASSLGGGRNTEAFF TGTGCCAGCAGCCTCGGGGGGGGTCGGAACACTGAAGCTTTCTTT
TRBJ2-2 TRBV29-1 TRBD2 - CSVGGGGGATFGELFF TGCAGCGTTGGGGGGGGTGGAGGCGCGACGTTCGGGGAGCTGTTTTTT
TRBJ1-4 TRBV6-5 - - CASRRRSFNEKLFF TGTGCCAGCAGACGGCGGTCTTTTAATGAAAAACTGTTTTTT
TRBJ1-1 TRBV30 TRBD1 once CAWIPGQGAKAFF TGTGCCTGGATCCCTGGACAGGGGGCAAAGGCTTTCTTT